What follows are 5 T cell receptor beta chains derived from one specimen sequenced in a study of blood T cells in healthy people across ages. Using a J-beta primer mix together with a sample-barcoded 5' primer, a second PCR was run for roughly 6 to 11 cycles. TCRdb used MiXCR to reprocess the 5' RACE reads, holding one entry per CDR3 protein. The table records approximately 730,000 distinct CDR3 sequences, 40% to 65% of them present only once. The sample comprised blood. The receptors shown here come from an elderly man in good health.

The CDR3 DNA sequence: TGTGCCAGCAGCGTGGGTGGACAGGGTGGAAACATTCAGTACTTC. It is translated as CASSVGGQGGNIQYF. The chain carries TRBV5-5 and TRBJ2-4; 8 nucleotides agree with TRBD1. The germline CDR1 and CDR2 sequences are SGHKS and YYEKEE (reference sequence). The trim removed 4 bases at V and 6 bases at J, leaving 9 bases unmatched. The CDR3 contains 15 residues.

The chain employs TRBV6-1 and TRBJ2-1; the match to TRBD2 covers 13 bases. J gave up 6 bases and V 6 bases, and 11 bases lay outside the gene matches. CDR3 length: 17 amino acids. Germline V gene sequence: CDR1 MNHNS, CDR2 SASEGT. The CDR3 DNA follows: TGTGCCAGCAGGGAACCGACTAGCGGGAGGATAGGCAATGAGCAGTTCTTC. The encoded protein is CASREPTSGRIGNEQFF.

This CDR3 is CSATGFGETQYF. DNA of the CDR3: TGCAGCGCCACAGGGTTCGGCGAGACCCAGTACTTC. The rearrangement links TRBV29-1 to TRBJ2-5, with D perhaps TRBD1 (6 bases). The CDR3 has 12 amino acids. Germline V gene data show CDR1 as SQVTM and CDR2 as ANQGSEA. V lost 7 bases and J 5 bases, leaving 14 bases between the germline ends.

The V and J genes are TRBV2 and TRBJ2-3; D is possibly TRBD2 (5 bases). The germline CDR1 and CDR2 sequences are SNHLY and FYNNEI. The CDR3 contains 14 residues. Between the trimmed V and J ends, which lost 3 bases and 14 bases, there was a span of 21 bases. For the CDR3, the DNA is TGTGCCAGCAGTGAGACCCTAGCCCGCAGATACGCGTATTTT. It encodes CASSETLARRYAYF.

DNA for the CDR3: TGCAGCGTTGAAGAGCGCTCTAGCTCCTACAATGAGCAGTTCTTC. This gives the protein CSVEERSSSYNEQFF. The chain combines TRBV29-1 with TRBJ2-1; unclear D gene. This CDR3 comprises 15 residues. CDR1 is SQVTM, CDR2 ANQGSEA, per germline. With 0 bases removed from V and 0 bases from J, the gap between germline ends came to 9 bases.